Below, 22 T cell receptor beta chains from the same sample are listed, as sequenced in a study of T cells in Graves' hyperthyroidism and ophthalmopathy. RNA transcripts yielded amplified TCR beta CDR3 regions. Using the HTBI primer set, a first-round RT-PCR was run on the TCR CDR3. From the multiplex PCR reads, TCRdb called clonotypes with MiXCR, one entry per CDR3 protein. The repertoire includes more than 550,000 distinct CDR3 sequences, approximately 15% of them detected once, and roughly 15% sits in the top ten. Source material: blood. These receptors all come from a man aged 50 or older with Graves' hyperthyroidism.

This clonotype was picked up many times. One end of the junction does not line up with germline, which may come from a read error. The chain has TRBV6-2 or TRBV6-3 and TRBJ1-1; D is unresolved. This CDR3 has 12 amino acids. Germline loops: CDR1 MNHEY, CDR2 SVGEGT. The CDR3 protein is CASSSGNPEAFF. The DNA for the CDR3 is TGTGCCAGCAGTTCCGGGAACCCTGAAGCTTTCTTT.

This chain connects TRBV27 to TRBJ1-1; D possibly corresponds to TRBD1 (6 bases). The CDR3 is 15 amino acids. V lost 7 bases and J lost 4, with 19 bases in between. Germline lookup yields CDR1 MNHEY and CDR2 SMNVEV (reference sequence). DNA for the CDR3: TGTGCCAGCACCACAGGGCTCGGGGTTGGCACTGAAGCTTTCTTT. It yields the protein CASTTGLGVGTEAFF.

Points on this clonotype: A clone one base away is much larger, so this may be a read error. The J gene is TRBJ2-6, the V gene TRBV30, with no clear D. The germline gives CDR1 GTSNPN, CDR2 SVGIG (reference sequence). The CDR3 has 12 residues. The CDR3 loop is CAWGSGTNVLTF. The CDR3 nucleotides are TGTGCCTGGGGTTCTGGGACCAACGTCCTGACTTTC.

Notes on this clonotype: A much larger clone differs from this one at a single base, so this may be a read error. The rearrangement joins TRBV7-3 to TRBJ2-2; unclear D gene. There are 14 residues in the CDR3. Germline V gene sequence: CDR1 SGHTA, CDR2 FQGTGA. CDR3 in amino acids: CASSSRKNIGELFF. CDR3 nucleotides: TGTGCCAGCAGCTCACGGAAAAACATCGGGGAGCTGTTTTTT.

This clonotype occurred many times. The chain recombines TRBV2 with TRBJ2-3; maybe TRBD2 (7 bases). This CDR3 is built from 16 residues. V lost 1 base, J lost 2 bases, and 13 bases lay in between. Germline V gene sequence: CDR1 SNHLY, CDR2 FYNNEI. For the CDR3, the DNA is TGTGCCAGCAGTGAAGGGTGGGCGGGGGCCACAGATACGCAGTATTTT. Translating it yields CASSEGWAGATDTQYF.

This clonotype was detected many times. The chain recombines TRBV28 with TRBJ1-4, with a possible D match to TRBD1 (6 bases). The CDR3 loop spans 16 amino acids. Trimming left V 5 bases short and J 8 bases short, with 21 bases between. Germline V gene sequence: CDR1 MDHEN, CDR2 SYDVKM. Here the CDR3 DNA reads TGTGCCAGCAGTCTCAATCAAGGGGGTATAAGGGAAAAACTGTTTTTT. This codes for CASSLNQGGIREKLFF. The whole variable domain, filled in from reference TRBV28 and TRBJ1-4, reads DVKVTQSSRYLVKRTGEKVFLECVQDMDHENMFWYRQDPGLGLRLIYFSYDVKMKEKGDIPEGYSVSREKKERFSLILESASTNQTSMYLCASSLNQGGIREKLFFGSGTQLSVL.

The CDR3 DNA sequence: TGTGCCAGCAGCACAGGGACTAACTATGGCTACACCTTC. Translated: CASSTGTNYGYTF. The chain is built from TRBV9 and TRBJ1-2, with D maybe TRBD1 (6 bases). This CDR3 comprises 13 residues. From germline, CDR1 is SGDLS and CDR2 YYNGEE. Trimming cost V 4 bases and J 0 bases, with 7 bases left between them.

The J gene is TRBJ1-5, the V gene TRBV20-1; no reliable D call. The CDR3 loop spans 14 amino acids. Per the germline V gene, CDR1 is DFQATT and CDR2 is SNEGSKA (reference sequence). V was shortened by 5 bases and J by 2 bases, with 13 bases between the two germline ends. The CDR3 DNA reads TGCAGTGCTCCGACGGCTTTTGGCAATCAGCCCCAGCATTTT. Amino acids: CSAPTAFGNQPQHF.

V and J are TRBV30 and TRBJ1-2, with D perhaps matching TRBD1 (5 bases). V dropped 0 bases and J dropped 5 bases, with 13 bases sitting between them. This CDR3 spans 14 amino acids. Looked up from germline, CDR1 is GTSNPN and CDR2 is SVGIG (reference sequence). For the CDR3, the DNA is TGTGCCTGGAGTGTGGATTTGGGGCTGTATGGCTACACCTTC. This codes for CAWSVDLGLYGYTF.

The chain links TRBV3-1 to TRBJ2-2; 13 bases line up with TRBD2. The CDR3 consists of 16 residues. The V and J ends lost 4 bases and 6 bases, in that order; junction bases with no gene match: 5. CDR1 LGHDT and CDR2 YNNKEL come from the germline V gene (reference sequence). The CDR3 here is CASSRPGLAGPGELFF. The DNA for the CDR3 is TGTGCCAGCAGCCGACCGGGACTAGCGGGACCCGGGGAGCTGTTTTTT.

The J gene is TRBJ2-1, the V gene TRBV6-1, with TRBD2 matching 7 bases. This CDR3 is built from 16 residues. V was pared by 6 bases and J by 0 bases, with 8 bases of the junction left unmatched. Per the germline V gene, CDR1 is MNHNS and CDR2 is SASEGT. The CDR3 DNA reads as TGTGCCAGCAGGAGAGGGAGGGTTAGCTCCTACAATGAGCAGTTCTTC. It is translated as CASRRGRVSSYNEQFF.

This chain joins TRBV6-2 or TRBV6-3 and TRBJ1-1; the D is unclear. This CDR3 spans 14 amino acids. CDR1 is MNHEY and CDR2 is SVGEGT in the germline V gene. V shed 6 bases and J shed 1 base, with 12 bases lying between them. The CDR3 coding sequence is TGTGCCAGCAGACCTGGGAGAAGGAACACTGAAGCTTTCTTT. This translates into CASRPGRRNTEAFF.

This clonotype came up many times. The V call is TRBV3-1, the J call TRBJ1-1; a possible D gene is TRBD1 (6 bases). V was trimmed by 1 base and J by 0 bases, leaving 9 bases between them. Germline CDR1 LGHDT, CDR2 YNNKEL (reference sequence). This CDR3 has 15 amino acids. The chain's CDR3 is CASSQGGGLNTEAFF. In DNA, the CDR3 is TGTGCCAGCAGCCAAGGAGGGGGGCTGAACACTGAAGCTTTCTTT.

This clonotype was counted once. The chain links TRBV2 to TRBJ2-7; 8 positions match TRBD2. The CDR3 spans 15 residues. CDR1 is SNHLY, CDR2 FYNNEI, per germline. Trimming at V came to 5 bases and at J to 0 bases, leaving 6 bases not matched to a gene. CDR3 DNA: TGTGCCAGCAGTCCTATAGCGGGACACTCCTACGAGCAGTACTTC. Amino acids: CASSPIAGHSYEQYF. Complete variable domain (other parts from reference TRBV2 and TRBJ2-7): EPEVTQTPSHQVTQMGQEVILRCVPISNHLYFYWYRQILGQKVEFLVSFYNNEISEKSEIFDDQFSVERPDGSNFTLKIRSTKLEDSAMYFCASSPIAGHSYEQYFGPGTRLTVT.

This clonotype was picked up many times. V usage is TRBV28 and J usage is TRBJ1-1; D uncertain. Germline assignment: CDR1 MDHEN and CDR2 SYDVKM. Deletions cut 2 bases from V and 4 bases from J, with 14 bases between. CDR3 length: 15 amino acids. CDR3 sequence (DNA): TGTGCCAGCAGTTTAATCCCCGGACCGGGCACTGAAGCTTTCTTT. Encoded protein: CASSLIPGPGTEAFF.

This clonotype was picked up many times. CDR3 in amino acids: CASSYGRNPLEQYF. The CDR3 DNA reads TGTGCCAGCAGTTACGGGAGAAACCCTCTCGAGCAGTACTTC. The chain carries TRBV6-5 and TRBJ2-7; tentatively, D is TRBD2 (5 bases). The CDR3 totals 14 residues. The V end was cut by 2 bases, the J end by 6 bases, with 14 bases between. The germline V gene has CDR1 MNHEY and CDR2 SVGAGI.

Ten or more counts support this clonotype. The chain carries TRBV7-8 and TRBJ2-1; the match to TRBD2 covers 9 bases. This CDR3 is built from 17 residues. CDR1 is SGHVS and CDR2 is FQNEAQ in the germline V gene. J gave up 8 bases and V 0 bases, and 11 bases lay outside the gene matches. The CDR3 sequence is CASSLARDSGSADEQFF. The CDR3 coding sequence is TGTGCCAGCAGCTTAGCTCGGGATAGCGGGAGTGCCGATGAGCAGTTCTTC. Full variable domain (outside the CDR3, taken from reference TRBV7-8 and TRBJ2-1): GAGVSQSPRYKVAKRGQDVALRCDPISGHVSLFWYQQALGQGPEFLTYFQNEAQLDKSGLPSDRFFAERPEGSVSTLKIQRTQQEDSAVYLCASSLARDSGSADEQFFGPGTRLTVL.

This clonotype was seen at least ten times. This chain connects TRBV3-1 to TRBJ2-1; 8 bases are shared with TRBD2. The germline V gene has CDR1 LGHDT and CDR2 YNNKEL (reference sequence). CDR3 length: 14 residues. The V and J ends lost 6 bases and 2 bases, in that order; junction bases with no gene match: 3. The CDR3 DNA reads TGTGCCAGCAGGGTAGCGGGAACCTACAATGAGCAGTTCTTC. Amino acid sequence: CASRVAGTYNEQFF.

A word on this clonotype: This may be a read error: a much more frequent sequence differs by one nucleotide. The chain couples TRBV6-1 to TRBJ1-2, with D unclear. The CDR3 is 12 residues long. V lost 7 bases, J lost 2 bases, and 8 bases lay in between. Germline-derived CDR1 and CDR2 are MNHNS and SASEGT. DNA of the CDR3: TGTGCCAGCACCCTCGGGAACTATGGCTACACCTTC. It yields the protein CASTLGNYGYTF.

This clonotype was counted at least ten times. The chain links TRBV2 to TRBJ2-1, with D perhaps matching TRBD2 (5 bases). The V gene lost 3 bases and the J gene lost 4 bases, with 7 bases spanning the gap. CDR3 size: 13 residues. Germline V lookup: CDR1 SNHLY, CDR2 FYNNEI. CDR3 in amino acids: CASSDVAYNEQFF. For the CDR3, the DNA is TGTGCCAGCAGTGACGTAGCGTACAATGAGCAGTTCTTC.

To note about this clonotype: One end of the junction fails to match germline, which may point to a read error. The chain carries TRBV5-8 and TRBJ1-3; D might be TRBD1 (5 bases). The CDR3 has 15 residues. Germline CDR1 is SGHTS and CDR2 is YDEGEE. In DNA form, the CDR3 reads TGCGCCAGCAGCCCTAGACAGAATCAAGGAAACACCATATATTTT. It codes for CASSPRQNQGNTIYF.

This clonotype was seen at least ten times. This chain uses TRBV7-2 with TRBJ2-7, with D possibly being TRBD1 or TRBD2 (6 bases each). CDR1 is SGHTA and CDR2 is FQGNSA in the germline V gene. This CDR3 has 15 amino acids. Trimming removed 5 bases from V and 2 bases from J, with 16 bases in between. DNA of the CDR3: TGTGCCAGCAGCGTAGTCGAGGGGGAGGCCTACGAGCAGTACTTC. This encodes CASSVVEGEAYEQYF.